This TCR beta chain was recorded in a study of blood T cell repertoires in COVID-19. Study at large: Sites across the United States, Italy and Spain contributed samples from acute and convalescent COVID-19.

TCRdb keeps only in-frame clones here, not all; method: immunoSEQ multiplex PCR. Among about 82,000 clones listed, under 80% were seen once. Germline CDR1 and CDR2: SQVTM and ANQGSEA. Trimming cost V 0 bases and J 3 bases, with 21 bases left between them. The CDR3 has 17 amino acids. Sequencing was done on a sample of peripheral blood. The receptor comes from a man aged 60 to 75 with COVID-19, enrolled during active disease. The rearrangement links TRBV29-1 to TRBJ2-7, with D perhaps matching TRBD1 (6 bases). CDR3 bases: TGCAGCGTTGAAGATCGAGGGCAACAGGGTGGCGTCTACGAGCAGTACTTC. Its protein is CSVEDRGQQGGVYEQYF.